This TCR beta chain was observed in a study of cytomegalovirus exposure and HLA in healthy donors (dated by TCRdb to 2016 to 2017). In terms of the full investigation: According to an earlier analysis of around 600 of the donors, some 180 million T cells yielded 95 million to 140 million unique TCR beta sequences and less than 300 Gb of sequence data. Roughly 300 gigabases of sequencing data and tens of millions of unique TCR sequences were included in an early release covering about 700 HLA-typed donors. In the later analysis, no new phenotypic data were used to find candidate immune exposures; instead, reliance was placed on TCR beta sequences and their occurrence across donors. Typing coverage differed by locus: A, B, C, DRB1 and DQB1 were typed in about 629-630 donors, DQA1 in about 510, DPA1 in approximately 610, and DPB1 in 472. HLA typing included class I and class II loci at four-digit resolution. A later genetic analysis took genome-wide SNP genotypes for about 60% of the roughly 670 donors and used that subset as a discovery cohort. An earlier analysis of around 540 of the donors applied high-throughput TCR beta sequencing to assess whether each TCR beta V gene segment acted as functional or pseudogenic. Alongside the repertoire data, information on donor age, sex, ethnicity and CMV serostatus was compiled. About 5 DR-DQ haplotypes were handled as single units for association and clustering, since linkage in the cohort was strong. High-throughput TCR immunosequencing, statistical association of individual TCRs with disease status, and machine learning were combined to predict cytomegalovirus infection status. Along with the roughly 670-subject first cohort, a separate validation cohort of some 130 different subjects was used. The study profiled the T cell repertoires of more than 500 subjects by immunosequencing and related them to cytomegalovirus serostatus. Among about 390 genotyped donors of the cohort, an average of 235,054 unique TCR beta nucleotide sequences were sequenced per donor, 15% to 20% of them non-productive. In a later analysis, previously published TCR beta repertoires from fewer than 750 donors were re-analyzed and high-resolution HLA genotyping was added so that TCR occurrence patterns could be studied. The study aimed to test whether signatures of past pathogen exposure could be identified by cataloging public T cell receptors. Among the roughly 410 genotyped donors, approximately 81% belonged to the genetic ancestry cluster associated with self-reported Caucasian donors. All discovery cohort repertoires had been generated on a single sequencing platform. Overall study results and their limits: For the cohort, immune exposure information was limited to CMV serostatus. Some 15 rarely observed V segments, including chromosome 9 orphons, were excluded from the earlier analysis of almost 600 of the donors because counts were too low. According to a later analysis, parvovirus B19, influenza, CMV and Epstein-Barr virus appeared linked to several top co-occurrence clusters. A group of highly shared sequence variants was considered likely to be a technical artifact of the sequencing pipeline. When HLA alleles, especially DR and DQ, strongly co-occurred, TCR associations were difficult to assign to individual alleles. According to a later analysis, most CMV-associated TCR beta chains appeared to be HLA-restricted, and the HLA associations seemed to be driven largely by CMV exposure. According to a later genetic analysis, donors in an Asian-associated ancestry cluster had fewer N-insertions in productive TCRs than the approximately 700-donor mean. At a false discovery rate of 0.05, a later analysis linked roughly 17,000 TCR beta sequences to specific HLA alleles. A later analysis found that HLA-associated TCR beta chains were more clonally expanded and had lower generation probabilities than equally common non-associated chains. A later genetic analysis associated a missense DCLRE1C variant with V-gene and J-gene trimming of TCR beta chains, and an independent cohort replicated the association. In a later analysis, the rate of TCR association differed among HLA loci, with DRB1 alleles having the most associated TCRs and HLA-C alleles having the fewest. According to the authors, the approach could potentially be generalized to other disease states and immunological phenotypes. The presence/absence analyses assumed that sequencing depth was roughly uniform across donors, and that assumption may not be true. In vitro tests confirmed that a few of the cytomegalovirus-associated TCR beta chains recognize cytomegalovirus antigens. Correlated functional status among segregating V segments might reflect linkage disequilibrium, but an unknown experimental factor could not be ruled out. In this cohort, only TCR beta chains were sequenced, and detectable features were limited by the absence of alpha or paired-chain data. A total of fewer than 200 TCR beta chains were listed by the study as associated with cytomegalovirus. Because HLA typing was missing for some donors at each locus, association tests included only the typed subset. In an earlier analysis of roughly 560 of the donors, most TCR beta V segments were observed in productive rearrangements about 87% or about 30% of the time, broadly matching IMGT annotations. A further reported finding was that TCR beta sequences accurately predicted the HLA-A and HLA-B alleles for most subjects in the first cohort. Across donors, most TCR sequences were observed very rarely, whereas some public TCRs were present in many individuals. Cytomegalovirus status was reported to be diagnosed by the classifier with high specificity and sensitivity in both the original and validation cohorts.

Receptor libraries were prepared by the immunoSEQ multiplex PCR assay. For the multiplex PCR, a mixture combining 60 forward primers for TCR Vbeta segments and 13 reverse primers for TCR Jbeta segments was used. The CDR3 region of rearranged TCR beta genes was amplified from genomic DNA by a multiplex PCR assay. The Illumina HiSeq System was used to sequence the amplified TCR beta libraries as 87-base-pair reads. Under the source paper's analysis protocol: Across the roughly 700 repertoires, a later analysis counted 80 million or so unique TCR beta chains, roughly 11 million of which were shared by at least two donors. Raw reads were error-corrected and collapsed into unique sequences by a nearest-neighbor algorithm in which closely related sequences were merged to remove PCR and sequencing errors. To assign V, D and J gene segments, CDR3 sequences were aligned to IMGT reference sequences. For a sequence to be retained, a match of at least six nucleotides was required to both a V gene segment and a J gene segment. Rearrangements were classified as productive when the CDR3 lacked stop codons and remained in frame with V and J, and all other rearrangements were classified as non-productive. CDR3 was defined by IMGT convention, running from the second conserved V-encoded cysteine to the conserved J-encoded phenylalanine. The earlier analysis of some 540 of the donors excluded any sequence lacking an unambiguous match to a single V gene segment. An earlier analysis of approximately 590 of the donors classified V segments as functional when productive rearrangements were above 56.7% and as segregating when the standard deviation between donors was above 5%. A statistical classification framework was built to diagnose cytomegalovirus status from the catalog of TCR beta chain sequences. V and J gene assignment, in a later analysis, came from comparing TCR nucleotide sequences with IMGT/GENE-DB human TR gene sequences. The TCRdist pipeline was used in a later analysis to assign CDR3 sequences and most-parsimonious VDJ recombination scenarios. In a later analysis, each TCR beta chain was defined by its CDR3 amino acid sequence together with its V-gene family, and reads without a unique V-gene family were excluded. In a later analysis, approximately 640 highly shared, low-generation-probability nucleotide sequences were removed to address suspected cross-contamination and a sequencing artifact. In a later analysis, a clonal expansion index was calculated for each public chain from normalized within-repertoire ranks of inferred template counts. In a later analysis, generation probabilities were computed using a VDJ recombination model fitted to out-of-frame rearrangements, and the results were checked against IGoR. A later analysis scored TCR-TCR, TCR-HLA and TCR-CMV co-occurrence with hypergeometric tests, applying a repertoire-size bias correction to TCR pairs. In a later analysis, false discovery rates were estimated by permuting HLA or CMV assignments 20 times. In a later analysis, co-occurring TCRs were grouped with DBSCAN, and TCRdist sequence similarity was added when clustering was performed within HLA-allele-positive subsets. Repertoires with fewer than 30,000 or more than 120,000 public chains, plus five repertoires with anomalous nucleotide sharing, were excluded from co-occurrence clustering. Drawn from immuneACCESS, this table holds only the in-frame rearrangements with V and J called that TCRdb kept. Clones are partly lost; checked studies trace under half to an unresolved V gene and leave the rest unexplained. The DNA was the basis for D and trimming; V, J and clone size are from that table. The sample yields 130,000 or so clones; less than 85% were counted once. More than 2% of the sample rests with the top ten.

The cohort was made up of approximately 670 healthy bone marrow donors. Cohort members were all nominally healthy when sampled, although unrecorded immune exposures were likely present. The donor tested CMV seropositive and was one of the 289 seropositive cohort members. Each donor provided a peripheral blood sample, and peripheral blood mononuclear cells were used for TCR beta sequencing. Genomic DNA extraction from the blood cell samples was performed with the Qiagen DNeasy Blood Extraction Kit. Comments on this clone: The antigen this receptor binds is unknown. No base-level quality is on record; no much larger clone is a single base apart.

The material sequenced was PBMCs. The clonotype comes from a middle-aged woman in good health and CMV-seropositive.

The sequence in DNA is TGTGCCAGCAGTTTAGACAGGGCCAGCAATCAGCCCCAGCATTTT. Its product reads: CASSLDRASNQPQHF. This sequence uses TRBV27 and TRBJ1-5, and 7 junctional nucleotides match TRBD1. Trimming removed 2 bases from V and 1 base from J; the gene matches leave 2 bases unexplained. CDR1 MNHEY and CDR2 SMNVEV were looked up in the germline V gene (reference sequence). The CDR3 contains 15 residues, cysteine and phenylalanine counted. Only the CDR3 DNA stays, 45 bases, in frame from base 1.